A selection of T cell receptor beta chains follows, all from one sample in a study of T cell repertoires in cytomegalovirus infection. TCRdb re-derived calls from the reads in MiXCR, one entry per CDR3 protein. The sample lists around 740,000 distinct CDR3 sequences, roughly 35% occurring once. The specimen was PBMCs. The receptors originated from a human donor in good health (CMV status not recorded). Some clones in this sample may be carry-over from other donors' samples. Each CDR3 is given with its conserved first and last residue. Fields, in order: D gene, V gene, clone size, J gene, CDR3 DNA, CDR3 protein. The D gene is left open where the match is weak. Size is omitted from some rows. Given values are once, few, many or a class for expanded clones.

D gene: .
V gene: TRBV4-2
clone size: .
J gene: TRBJ2-1
CDR3 DNA: TGTGCCAGCAGTCCCGGGGCCGGAAGCTCCTACAATGAGCAGTTCTTC
CDR3 protein: CASSPGAGSSYNEQFF

D gene: TRBD1
V gene: TRBV19
clone size: few
J gene: TRBJ1-1
CDR3 DNA: TGTGCCAGTACTCGCGGACCCGGGACAGGGAACACTGAAGCTTTCTTT
CDR3 protein: CASTRGPGTGNTEAFF

D gene: .
V gene: TRBV28
clone size: .
J gene: TRBJ2-7
CDR3 DNA: TGTGCCAGCAGTTTGGCACCGAGGTACGAGCAGTACTTC
CDR3 protein: CASSLAPRYEQYF

D gene: .
V gene: TRBV7-2
clone size: many
J gene: TRBJ1-5
CDR3 DNA: TGTGCCAGCAGCAGACAAGGGGGGTTGTATCAGCCCCAGCATTTT
CDR3 protein: CASSRQGGLYQPQHF

D gene: .
V gene: TRBV28
clone size: .
J gene: TRBJ2-3
CDR3 DNA: TGTGCCAGCAGTCGACAGGCCCTCACAGATACGCAGTATTTT
CDR3 protein: CASSRQALTDTQYF

D gene: .
V gene: TRBV20-1
clone size: few
J gene: TRBJ2-7
CDR3 DNA: TGCAGTGGAAAAATCACCGGGACACCCTACGAGCAGTACTTC
CDR3 protein: CSGKITGTPYEQYF

D gene: .
V gene: TRBV7-2
clone size: .
J gene: TRBJ1-2
CDR3 DNA: TGTGCCAGCAGCCAGGCCGGCAGGGGTGTCTACACCTTC
CDR3 protein: CASSQAGRGVYTF

D gene: .
V gene: TRBV20-1
clone size: .
J gene: TRBJ2-3
CDR3 DNA: TGCAGTGCCCCAGGAAGGGGATTCACAGATACGCAGTATTTT
CDR3 protein: CSAPGRGFTDTQYF

D gene: TRBD2
V gene: TRBV7-2
clone size: .
J gene: TRBJ2-4
CDR3 DNA: TGTGCCAGCAGCTTATTGGCGGGGGAAGCCAAAAACCTTCAGTCCTTC
CDR3 protein: CASSLLAGEAKNLQSF

D gene: TRBD1
V gene: TRBV13
clone size: .
J gene: TRBJ2-3
CDR3 DNA: TGTGCCAGCAGCTTATTCGGACAGGAAACAGATACGCAGTATTTT
CDR3 protein: CASSLFGQETDTQYF

D gene: .
V gene: TRBV28
clone size: .
J gene: TRBJ2-1
CDR3 DNA: TGTGCCAGCAGTTTCCCAAACATCATGGATAGCTCCTACAATGAGCAGTTCTTC
CDR3 protein: CASSFPNIMDSSYNEQFF

D gene: .
V gene: TRBV28
clone size: .
J gene: TRBJ2-7
CDR3 DNA: TGTGCCAGCAGTTTCGGCCAGGGCCCTACCTACGAGCAGTACTTC
CDR3 protein: CASSFGQGPTYEQYF

D gene: TRBD2
V gene: TRBV6-2/TRBV6-3
clone size: few
J gene: TRBJ2-1
CDR3 DNA: TGTGCCAGCAGTTCCCTAGCGGGAGGCCGCATTAGTGAGCAGTTCTTC
CDR3 protein: CASSSLAGGRISEQFF

D gene: TRBD2
V gene: TRBV7-6
clone size: few
J gene: TRBJ2-1
CDR3 DNA: TGTGCTAGCAGCTCGGGACTAGCGGGGGGTGAGCAGTTCTTC
CDR3 protein: CASSSGLAGGEQFF

D gene: TRBD1
V gene: TRBV15
clone size: few
J gene: TRBJ1-4
CDR3 DNA: TGTGCCACCAGCAGGGGCGGGACAGGGGGCGCGGGGGAAAAACTGTTTTTT
CDR3 protein: CATSRGGTGGAGEKLFF

D gene: TRBD2
V gene: TRBV29-1
clone size: few
J gene: TRBJ2-7
CDR3 DNA: TGCAGCGTCCCGACTAGCGGGAGCTACGAGCAGTACTTC
CDR3 protein: CSVPTSGSYEQYF

D gene: TRBD1
V gene: TRBV7-9
clone size: few
J gene: TRBJ1-4
CDR3 DNA: TGTGCTTTCCTGGGACAGGGGGACGGAAAACTGTTTTTT
CDR3 protein: CAFLGQGDGKLFF

D gene: TRBD1
V gene: TRBV28
clone size: few
J gene: TRBJ1-1
CDR3 DNA: TGTGCCAGCAGTTTTGACGGGACAGGGGGCGCGCAGGACACTGAAGCTTTCTTT
CDR3 protein: CASSFDGTGGAQDTEAFF

D gene: .
V gene: TRBV12-5
clone size: few
J gene: TRBJ2-7
CDR3 DNA: TGTGCTAGTGGTTTGGATCTATCCTACGAGCAGTACTTC
CDR3 protein: CASGLDLSYEQYF

D gene: .
V gene: TRBV7-2
clone size: many
J gene: TRBJ2-7
CDR3 DNA: TGTGCCAGCAGCTTAGATTGGGGGGCCGCCTACGAGCAGTACTTC
CDR3 protein: CASSLDWGAAYEQYF

D gene: .
V gene: TRBV7-2
clone size: many
J gene: TRBJ2-3
CDR3 DNA: TGTGCCAGCAGCTTAAGTGGGCCGGCAGATACGCAGTATTTT
CDR3 protein: CASSLSGPADTQYF

D gene: .
V gene: TRBV20-1
clone size: few
J gene: TRBJ2-1
CDR3 DNA: TGCAGTGCCTCCCCAGAGCGATCGAGCTCCTACAATGAGCAGTTCTTC
CDR3 protein: CSASPERSSSYNEQFF

D gene: .
V gene: TRBV28
clone size: .
J gene: TRBJ1-6
CDR3 DNA: TGTGCCAGCTGCGTCCGACAGGCGATTCTGAGCTCCTATAATTCACCCCTCCACTTT
CDR3 protein: CASCVRQAILSSYNSPLHF

D gene: .
V gene: TRBV6-5
clone size: .
J gene: TRBJ1-2
CDR3 DNA: TGTGCCAGCAGTGAAGTCCCAGGGGCTAGGGGCTACACCTTC
CDR3 protein: CASSEVPGARGYTF

D gene: TRBD1
V gene: TRBV7-2
clone size: many
J gene: TRBJ2-7
CDR3 DNA: TGTGCCAGCAGCTTAGAGGACAGGGGGCAAGGAAAATCCTACGAGCAGTACTTC
CDR3 protein: CASSLEDRGQGKSYEQYF

D gene: TRBD2
V gene: TRBV4-1
clone size: many
J gene: TRBJ2-7
CDR3 DNA: TGCGCCAGCAGCCAAACTATATTGCGGGGGGGCCCGTACGAGCAGTACTTC
CDR3 protein: CASSQTILRGGPYEQYF

D gene: TRBD1
V gene: TRBV9
clone size: .
J gene: TRBJ2-7
CDR3 DNA: TGTGCCAGCAGCGTAGATTGGACAGGGACGGGGGAGCAGTACTTC
CDR3 protein: CASSVDWTGTGEQYF

D gene: .
V gene: TRBV7-2
clone size: many
J gene: TRBJ2-2
CDR3 DNA: TGTGCCAGCAGCTTAAGGCGGGGGCGGACCGGGGAGCTGTTTTTT
CDR3 protein: CASSLRRGRTGELFF

D gene: .
V gene: TRBV4-1
clone size: .
J gene: TRBJ2-4
CDR3 DNA: TGCGCCAGCAGCCACGGGCCGCTACAGGGTTCTAAAAACATTCAGTACTTC
CDR3 protein: CASSHGPLQGSKNIQYF

D gene: .
V gene: TRBV29-1
clone size: .
J gene: TRBJ1-2
CDR3 DNA: TGCAGCGTTGAGGTTGGGGCGGGGTATGGCTACACCTTC
CDR3 protein: CSVEVGAGYGYTF

D gene: .
V gene: TRBV6-2/TRBV6-3
clone size: .
J gene: TRBJ1-5
CDR3 DNA: TGTGCCAGCAGTTACCCGGAGTGGCTTAATCAGCCCCAGCATTTT
CDR3 protein: CASSYPEWLNQPQHF

D gene: .
V gene: TRBV7-6
clone size: .
J gene: TRBJ2-3
CDR3 DNA: TGTGCCAGCAGCTTAGGAACCGGGACAAGCACAGATACGCAGTATTTT
CDR3 protein: CASSLGTGTSTDTQYF

D gene: TRBD2
V gene: TRBV7-2
clone size: .
J gene: TRBJ2-5
CDR3 DNA: TGTGCCAGCAGCTTAGGGGACTACCGTGGGGAGACCCAGTACTTC
CDR3 protein: CASSLGDYRGETQYF

D gene: TRBD2
V gene: TRBV7-8
clone size: few
J gene: TRBJ2-1
CDR3 DNA: TGTGCCAGCAGCTCGGGACTAGCGGGGACGTACAATGAGCAGTTCTTC
CDR3 protein: CASSSGLAGTYNEQFF

D gene: TRBD1
V gene: TRBV6-4
clone size: .
J gene: TRBJ2-3
CDR3 DNA: TGTGCCAGCAGTGCAGACAGGGAAGGCACAGATACGCAGTATTTT
CDR3 protein: CASSADREGTDTQYF

D gene: TRBD1
V gene: TRBV5-1
clone size: few
J gene: TRBJ1-1
CDR3 DNA: TGCGCCAGCAGCCAACGCAAACAGGGGAGAGGCACTGAAGCTTTCTTT
CDR3 protein: CASSQRKQGRGTEAFF

D gene: TRBD2
V gene: TRBV29-1
clone size: few
J gene: TRBJ2-1
CDR3 DNA: TGCAGCGTTAGCGGGAGGGATTACAATGAGCAGTTCTTC
CDR3 protein: CSVSGRDYNEQFF

D gene: .
V gene: TRBV2
clone size: .
J gene: TRBJ1-5
CDR3 DNA: TGTGCCAGCAGTGGGGGTCCAGGGGTCAGCAATCAGCCCCAGCATTTT
CDR3 protein: CASSGGPGVSNQPQHF

D gene: .
V gene: TRBV20-1
clone size: .
J gene: TRBJ2-7
CDR3 DNA: TGCAGTGCTAGTTCAGGGAACGAGCAGTACTTC
CDR3 protein: CSASSGNEQYF

D gene: .
V gene: TRBV5-1
clone size: few
J gene: TRBJ2-5
CDR3 DNA: TGCGCCAGCAGCCACGGGACACTACAAGAGACCCAGTACTTC
CDR3 protein: CASSHGTLQETQYF

D gene: TRBD2
V gene: TRBV10-3
clone size: .
J gene: TRBJ2-7
CDR3 DNA: TGTGCCATCAGTGTTCGACGGGAGGGACTCGAGCAGTACTTC
CDR3 protein: CAISVRREGLEQYF

D gene: .
V gene: TRBV7-6
clone size: few
J gene: TRBJ2-5
CDR3 DNA: TGTGCCAGCAGCGCCCAGGGGCAAGAGACCCAGTACTTC
CDR3 protein: CASSAQGQETQYF

D gene: .
V gene: TRBV6-1
clone size: few
J gene: TRBJ1-6
CDR3 DNA: TGTGCCAGCAGCTCATTCAGGGTTTCACCCCTCCACTTT
CDR3 protein: CASSSFRVSPLHF

D gene: .
V gene: TRBV7-8
clone size: .
J gene: TRBJ2-3
CDR3 DNA: TGTGCCAGCAGCTCATCGGACTGGGCAGATACGCAGTATTTT
CDR3 protein: CASSSSDWADTQYF

D gene: .
V gene: TRBV28
clone size: .
J gene: TRBJ2-5
CDR3 DNA: TGTGCCAGCAGTTTAGTGTACCAGGGTCGCCAAGAGACCCAGTACTTC
CDR3 protein: CASSLVYQGRQETQYF

D gene: TRBD1
V gene: TRBV7-9
clone size: .
J gene: TRBJ2-7
CDR3 DNA: TGTGCCAGCAGCTCCCCCCAGGACAGGGACTACGAGCAGTACTTC
CDR3 protein: CASSSPQDRDYEQYF

D gene: .
V gene: TRBV2
clone size: once
J gene: TRBJ1-2
CDR3 DNA: TGTGCCAGCAGTGAGGCCGAGGGCTACACCTTC
CDR3 protein: CASSEAEGYTF

D gene: .
V gene: TRBV28
clone size: .
J gene: TRBJ1-5
CDR3 DNA: TGTGCCAGCAAACCGGGACGTAATCAGCCCCAGCATTTT
CDR3 protein: CASKPGRNQPQHF

D gene: .
V gene: TRBV24-1
clone size: many
J gene: TRBJ2-2
CDR3 DNA: TGTGCCACATCGGCCGGGGCCAAGGGGGTCGTCACCGGGGAGCTGTTTTTT
CDR3 protein: CATSAGAKGVVTGELFF

D gene: TRBD2
V gene: TRBV6-1
clone size: .
J gene: TRBJ2-1
CDR3 DNA: TGTGCCACCATTGTGACTAGCGGGGGGATAAACAATGAGCAGTTCTTC
CDR3 protein: CATIVTSGGINNEQFF

D gene: .
V gene: TRBV6-1
clone size: once
J gene: TRBJ1-5
CDR3 DNA: TGTGCCAGCAGTGAAAATAGCCGTCGGTCCGTCGAGGGCAATCAGCCCCAGCATTTT
CDR3 protein: CASSENSRRSVEGNQPQHF

D gene: TRBD1
V gene: TRBV5-1
clone size: .
J gene: TRBJ1-5
CDR3 DNA: TGCGCCAGCAGCGAGGGGACAGGTAGAAATCAGCCCCAGCATTTT
CDR3 protein: CASSEGTGRNQPQHF

D gene: .
V gene: TRBV6-1
clone size: .
J gene: TRBJ2-1
CDR3 DNA: TGTGCCAGCAGTTACTCCGGGCAGGGTTTAGATGAGCAGTTCTTC
CDR3 protein: CASSYSGQGLDEQFF

D gene: .
V gene: TRBV7-9
clone size: .
J gene: TRBJ2-1
CDR3 DNA: TGTGCCAGCAGCTTGAATGGGGATGAGCAGTTCTTC
CDR3 protein: CASSLNGDEQFF

D gene: TRBD1
V gene: TRBV7-9
clone size: .
J gene: TRBJ2-5
CDR3 DNA: TGTGCCACCAAGCCCAGGACAGGTGCACAAGAGACCCAGTACTTC
CDR3 protein: CATKPRTGAQETQYF

D gene: TRBD2
V gene: TRBV19
clone size: .
J gene: TRBJ2-1
CDR3 DNA: TGTGCCAGTAGTGGGCGGGGGGGGGCTTACAATGAGCAGTTCTTC
CDR3 protein: CASSGRGGAYNEQFF

D gene: .
V gene: TRBV7-2
clone size: few
J gene: TRBJ2-7
CDR3 DNA: TGTGCCAGCAGTTGGCAAGAGTCCTACGAGCAGTACTTC
CDR3 protein: CASSWQESYEQYF

D gene: .
V gene: TRBV11-2
clone size: many
J gene: TRBJ2-7
CDR3 DNA: TGTGCCAGCAGCTCCGCCCTCGACATTTTCTACGAGCAGTACTTC
CDR3 protein: CASSSALDIFYEQYF

D gene: .
V gene: TRBV27
clone size: .
J gene: TRBJ1-2
CDR3 DNA: TGTGCCAGCAGTTTAAACGGGGGGGCGATATGGTATGGCTACACCTTC
CDR3 protein: CASSLNGGAIWYGYTF

D gene: TRBD1
V gene: TRBV6-1
clone size: .
J gene: TRBJ2-7
CDR3 DNA: TGTGCCAGCAGTGTGTCAGGGGGCATCTTTGATGAGCAGTACTTC
CDR3 protein: CASSVSGGIFDEQYF